A selection of T cell receptor beta chains follows, all from one sample in a study of T cells in localized non-small cell lung cancer. Generated by immunoSEQ multiplex PCR, the TCRdb table keeps only in-frame clones and is missing some. The table records about 39,000 clones, around 79% of them present only once. Sequencing used PBMCs, obtained before any cancer treatment. These TCRs come from a woman aged 35 to 69 with stage II squamous cell lung carcinoma. CDR3s include the opening cysteine and the closing phenylalanine or tryptophan. Each record gives: D gene, clone size, CDR3 length, V gene, J gene, CDR3 protein, CDR3 DNA. D genes are given only for firm matches. Size tells how often a clone was seen (once, few, many) or the class of an expanded clone, and some rows leave it out.

D gene: TRBD2; clone size: .; CDR3 length: 15; V gene: TRBV28; J gene: TRBJ2-5; CDR3 protein: CASSRPGLEDETQYF; CDR3 DNA: TGTGCCAGCAGTCGACCGGGACTAGAAGATGAGACCCAGTACTTC
D gene: .; clone size: .; CDR3 length: 10; V gene: TRBV19; J gene: TRBJ2-1; CDR3 protein: CASSGGEQFF; CDR3 DNA: TGTGCCAGTAGTGGGGGGGAGCAGTTCTTC
D gene: .; clone size: .; CDR3 length: 12; V gene: TRBV28; J gene: TRBJ1-2; CDR3 protein: CASFGVYYGYTF; CDR3 DNA: TGTGCCAGCTTCGGGGTATACTATGGCTACACCTTC
D gene: TRBD2; clone size: .; CDR3 length: 16; V gene: TRBV2; J gene: TRBJ2-3; CDR3 protein: CASVRLAGDLTDTQYF; CDR3 DNA: TGTGCCAGCGTTAGACTAGCGGGAGACCTCACAGATACGCAGTATTTT
D gene: TRBD1; clone size: .; CDR3 length: 14; V gene: TRBV27; J gene: TRBJ1-5; CDR3 protein: CASSWGQGETPQHF; CDR3 DNA: TGTGCCAGCAGTTGGGGACAGGGGGAGACGCCCCAGCATTTT
D gene: .; clone size: .; CDR3 length: 15; V gene: TRBV5-1; J gene: TRBJ2-3; CDR3 protein: CASSLVGSLQNTQYF; CDR3 DNA: TGCGCCAGCAGCTTGGTGGGGAGCTTACAGAATACGCAGTATTTT
D gene: .; clone size: .; CDR3 length: 13; V gene: TRBV27; J gene: TRBJ2-5; CDR3 protein: CASSYTVQETQYF; CDR3 DNA: TGTGCCAGCAGTTACACAGTACAAGAGACCCAGTACTTC
D gene: .; clone size: .; CDR3 length: 14; V gene: TRBV6-1; J gene: TRBJ1-4; CDR3 protein: CASNPGQGYEKLFF; CDR3 DNA: TGTGCCAGCAACCCGGGGCAGGGATATGAAAAACTGTTTTTT
D gene: .; clone size: .; CDR3 length: 13; V gene: TRBV27; J gene: TRBJ1-1; CDR3 protein: CASRQGLNTEAFF; CDR3 DNA: TGTGCCAGCAGACAGGGCCTGAACACTGAAGCTTTCTTT
D gene: .; clone size: .; CDR3 length: 19; V gene: TRBV4-2; J gene: TRBJ2-6; CDR3 protein: CASSQVLGDQGGGANVLTF; CDR3 DNA: TGTGCCAGCAGCCAAGTCCTAGGGGACCAGGGGGGTGGGGCCAACGTCCTGACTTTC
D gene: TRBD1; clone size: .; CDR3 length: 16; V gene: TRBV6-6; J gene: TRBJ1-6; CDR3 protein: CASSYSSGTGGSPLHF; CDR3 DNA: TGTGCCAGCAGTTACTCATCAGGGACAGGGGGATCACCCCTCCACTTT
D gene: .; clone size: .; CDR3 length: 16; V gene: TRBV6-6; J gene: TRBJ2-6; CDR3 protein: CAIRYTVDSGANVLTF; CDR3 DNA: TGTGCCATCCGTTATACCGTCGACTCTGGGGCCAACGTCCTGACTTTC
D gene: .; clone size: .; CDR3 length: 11; V gene: TRBV6-5; J gene: TRBJ2-3; CDR3 protein: CASRRTDTQYF; CDR3 DNA: TGTGCCAGCAGACGCACAGATACGCAGTATTTT
D gene: TRBD1; clone size: .; CDR3 length: 13; V gene: TRBV5-1; J gene: TRBJ1-1; CDR3 protein: CASRPGGSTEAFF; CDR3 DNA: TGCGCCAGCAGACCAGGGGGTAGCACTGAAGCTTTCTTT
D gene: .; clone size: .; CDR3 length: 16; V gene: TRBV28; J gene: TRBJ1-3; CDR3 protein: CASSLELNLSGNTIYF; CDR3 DNA: TGTGCCAGCAGTTTAGAGCTGAATCTCTCTGGAAACACCATATATTTT
D gene: .; clone size: .; CDR3 length: 15; V gene: TRBV28; J gene: TRBJ2-1; CDR3 protein: CASSRLQTAYNEQFF; CDR3 DNA: TGTGCCAGCAGTAGATTACAGACAGCCTACAATGAGCAGTTCTTC
D gene: .; clone size: .; CDR3 length: 14; V gene: TRBV9; J gene: TRBJ1-2; CDR3 protein: CASSATTGTNGYTF; CDR3 DNA: TGTGCCAGCAGCGCCACAACAGGGACGAATGGCTACACCTTC
D gene: .; clone size: .; CDR3 length: 14; V gene: TRBV27; J gene: TRBJ2-1; CDR3 protein: CASDLWAGRNEQFF; CDR3 DNA: TGTGCCAGCGATTTATGGGCGGGTAGAAATGAGCAGTTCTTC
D gene: .; clone size: .; CDR3 length: 17; V gene: TRBV7-9; J gene: TRBJ2-1; CDR3 protein: CASSKLEGSTFYNEQFF; CDR3 DNA: TGTGCCAGCAGCAAACTGGAGGGAAGTACCTTTTACAATGAGCAGTTCTTC
D gene: .; clone size: .; CDR3 length: 10; V gene: TRBV20-1; J gene: TRBJ2-3; CDR3 protein: CSAFTDTQYF; CDR3 DNA: TGCAGTGCCTTCACAGATACGCAGTATTTT
D gene: .; clone size: .; CDR3 length: 11; V gene: TRBV28; J gene: TRBJ2-1; CDR3 protein: CASLTRDEQFF; CDR3 DNA: TGTGCCAGTTTGACTCGGGATGAGCAGTTCTTC
D gene: .; clone size: .; CDR3 length: 13; V gene: TRBV19; J gene: TRBJ1-5; CDR3 protein: CASRAGVDQPQHF; CDR3 DNA: TGTGCCAGTAGGGCAGGGGTTGATCAGCCCCAGCATTTT
D gene: TRBD1; clone size: .; CDR3 length: 14; V gene: TRBV28; J gene: TRBJ2-4; CDR3 protein: CASSLRQGVNIQYF; CDR3 DNA: TGTGCCAGCAGTTTAAGACAGGGGGTAAACATTCAGTACTTC
D gene: .; clone size: .; CDR3 length: 14; V gene: TRBV6-6; J gene: TRBJ2-5; CDR3 protein: CASSYGASGETQYF; CDR3 DNA: TGTGCCAGCAGTTACGGGGCCTCGGGGGAGACCCAGTACTTC
D gene: .; clone size: .; CDR3 length: 11; V gene: TRBV28; J gene: TRBJ1-2; CDR3 protein: CASRSGHGYTF; CDR3 DNA: TGTGCCAGCAGGTCAGGACATGGCTACACCTTC
D gene: TRBD2; clone size: .; CDR3 length: 14; V gene: TRBV7-9; J gene: TRBJ2-1; CDR3 protein: CASSVGTSGGKQFF; CDR3 DNA: TGTGCCAGCAGCGTCGGTACTAGCGGGGGTAAGCAGTTCTTC
D gene: .; clone size: many; CDR3 length: 15; V gene: TRBV7-2; J gene: TRBJ2-7; CDR3 protein: CASKSGVAGPYEQYF; CDR3 DNA: TGTGCCAGCAAGTCAGGGGTGGCAGGCCCCTACGAGCAGTACTTC
D gene: TRBD1; clone size: .; CDR3 length: 13; V gene: TRBV28; J gene: TRBJ2-1; CDR3 protein: CASSLGRDSEQFF; CDR3 DNA: TGTGCCAGCAGTCTAGGAAGGGACAGCGAGCAGTTCTTC
D gene: TRBD1; clone size: .; CDR3 length: 16; V gene: TRBV4-3; J gene: TRBJ2-3; CDR3 protein: CASSQDSGGYTDTQYF; CDR3 DNA: TGCGCCAGCAGCCAAGATTCAGGGGGTTACACAGATACGCAGTATTTT
D gene: .; clone size: .; CDR3 length: 14; V gene: TRBV6-5; J gene: TRBJ1-3; CDR3 protein: CASGQGSAGNTIYF; CDR3 DNA: TGTGCCAGCGGACAAGGGTCGGCGGGAAACACCATATATTTT
D gene: .; clone size: .; CDR3 length: 15; V gene: TRBV4-2; J gene: TRBJ2-7; CDR3 protein: CASSQASGASYEQYF; CDR3 DNA: TGTGCCAGCAGCCAAGCCAGCGGAGCCTCCTACGAGCAGTACTTC
D gene: .; clone size: .; CDR3 length: 14; V gene: TRBV4-3; J gene: TRBJ1-1; CDR3 protein: CASSQEVPSTEAFF; CDR3 DNA: TGCGCCAGCAGCCAAGAGGTGCCGAGCACTGAAGCTTTCTTT
D gene: TRBD1; clone size: .; CDR3 length: 14; V gene: TRBV7-9; J gene: TRBJ1-6; CDR3 protein: CASSPRTGTSPLHF; CDR3 DNA: TGTGCCAGCAGCCCCAGGACAGGGACCTCACCCCTCCACTTT
D gene: .; clone size: .; CDR3 length: 16; V gene: TRBV18; J gene: TRBJ2-2; CDR3 protein: CASSPTGPGNTGELFF; CDR3 DNA: TGTGCCAGCTCACCAACGGGACCCGGGAACACCGGGGAGCTGTTTTTT
D gene: .; clone size: .; CDR3 length: 18; V gene: TRBV11-2; J gene: TRBJ1-1; CDR3 protein: CASSLRGVRGIMNTEAFF; CDR3 DNA: TGTGCCAGCAGCTTAAGAGGAGTGCGGGGGATCATGAACACTGAAGCTTTCTTT
D gene: .; clone size: .; CDR3 length: 16; V gene: TRBV28; J gene: TRBJ1-2; CDR3 protein: CASSSSTRQWGYGYTF; CDR3 DNA: TGTGCCAGCAGTTCCTCCACAAGACAGTGGGGTTATGGCTACACCTTC
D gene: TRBD1; clone size: .; CDR3 length: 14; V gene: TRBV7-9; J gene: TRBJ2-2; CDR3 protein: CASSLTGRPGELFF; CDR3 DNA: TGTGCCAGCAGCCTGACAGGGCGGCCCGGGGAGCTGTTTTTT
D gene: .; clone size: .; CDR3 length: 15; V gene: TRBV2; J gene: TRBJ2-3; CDR3 protein: CASSEALRLVGTQYF; CDR3 DNA: TGTGCCAGCAGTGAAGCCCTTAGACTAGTAGGTACGCAGTATTTT
D gene: .; clone size: .; CDR3 length: 16; V gene: TRBV7-9; J gene: TRBJ2-3; CDR3 protein: CASSLRRRDREDTQYF; CDR3 DNA: TGTGCCAGCAGCTTGCGGCGGCGAGACCGGGAAGATACGCAGTATTTT
D gene: .; clone size: .; CDR3 length: 15; V gene: TRBV4-3; J gene: TRBJ2-1; CDR3 protein: CASSQDAADYNEQFF; CDR3 DNA: TGCGCCAGCAGCCAAGACGCGGCTGACTACAATGAGCAGTTCTTC
D gene: .; clone size: .; CDR3 length: 16; V gene: TRBV9; J gene: TRBJ1-3; CDR3 protein: CASSVDGRVAGNTIYF; CDR3 DNA: TGTGCCAGCAGCGTAGACGGCAGGGTGGCTGGAAACACCATATATTTT
D gene: TRBD1; clone size: .; CDR3 length: 14; V gene: TRBV7-2; J gene: TRBJ2-7; CDR3 protein: CASSFGTGVYEQYF; CDR3 DNA: TGTGCCAGCAGCTTCGGGACAGGGGTCTACGAGCAGTACTTC
D gene: .; clone size: medium-sized; CDR3 length: 12; V gene: TRBV5-6; J gene: TRBJ2-2; CDR3 protein: CASSLALGELFF; CDR3 DNA: TGTGCCAGCAGCTTGGCGCTCGGGGAGCTGTTTTTT
D gene: TRBD2; clone size: .; CDR3 length: 13; V gene: TRBV19; J gene: TRBJ2-1; CDR3 protein: CASVGLAYNEQFF; CDR3 DNA: TGTGCCAGTGTCGGACTAGCGTACAATGAGCAGTTCTTC
D gene: .; clone size: few; CDR3 length: 17; V gene: TRBV28; J gene: TRBJ2-1; CDR3 protein: CASSLLVGGGTSNEQFF; CDR3 DNA: TGTGCCAGCAGTTTATTGGTGGGGGGGGGCACCTCCAATGAGCAGTTCTTC
D gene: TRBD2; clone size: .; CDR3 length: 17; V gene: TRBV7-2; J gene: TRBJ2-3; CDR3 protein: CASSSRLAGDRTDTQYF; CDR3 DNA: TGTGCCAGCAGCTCACGACTAGCGGGGGACCGCACAGATACGCAGTATTTT
D gene: TRBD2; clone size: .; CDR3 length: 13; V gene: TRBV19; J gene: TRBJ2-7; CDR3 protein: CASSGASGYEQYF; CDR3 DNA: TGTGCCAGTAGTGGGGCTAGCGGGTACGAGCAGTACTTC
D gene: .; clone size: once; CDR3 length: 15; V gene: TRBV5-6; J gene: TRBJ2-1; CDR3 protein: CASSRLSDSYNEQFF; CDR3 DNA: TGTGCCAGCAGCAGGCTTTCCGACAGCTACAATGAGCAGTTCTTC
D gene: .; clone size: .; CDR3 length: 15; V gene: TRBV2; J gene: TRBJ1-4; CDR3 protein: CASSEASWLREKLFF; CDR3 DNA: TGTGCCAGCAGTGAAGCGTCTTGGTTACGCGAAAAACTGTTTTTT
D gene: .; clone size: .; CDR3 length: 16; V gene: TRBV5-4; J gene: TRBJ2-7; CDR3 protein: CASSFGPIPDSYEQYF; CDR3 DNA: TGTGCCAGCAGCTTTGGACCGATCCCTGACTCCTACGAGCAGTACTTC
D gene: .; clone size: once; CDR3 length: 12; V gene: TRBV19; J gene: TRBJ1-5; CDR3 protein: CASSNSNQPQHF; CDR3 DNA: TGTGCCAGTAGTAATAGCAATCAGCCCCAGCATTTT
D gene: TRBD2; clone size: .; CDR3 length: 17; V gene: TRBV27; J gene: TRBJ2-1; CDR3 protein: CASSPLFTSGIGNEQFF; CDR3 DNA: TGTGCCAGCAGTCCATTATTTACTAGCGGGATCGGCAATGAGCAGTTCTTC
D gene: .; clone size: .; CDR3 length: 12; V gene: TRBV6-1; J gene: TRBJ1-1; CDR3 protein: CASSRENTEAFF; CDR3 DNA: TGTGCCAGCAGTCGGGAGAACACTGAAGCTTTCTTT
D gene: TRBD1; clone size: .; CDR3 length: 16; V gene: TRBV19; J gene: TRBJ2-1; CDR3 protein: CASSVRQGTSYNEQFF; CDR3 DNA: TGTGCCAGTAGTGTCCGACAGGGGACATCTTACAATGAGCAGTTCTTC